This TCR beta chain was sequenced for a study of T cells in Graves' hyperthyroidism and ophthalmopathy. Amplification yielded TCR beta CDR3 regions, with RNA transcripts as the source. During a first-round RT-PCR of the TCR CDR3, the HTBI primer set was used. TCRdb reanalysed the multiplex PCR reads using MiXCR and keeps one entry per CDR3 protein. This sample has almost 350,000 distinct CDR3 sequences; around 18% occur once, and the top ten carry roughly a sixth. Ophthalmopathy patients had moderate-to-severe active disease, CAS ≥3, NOSPECS ≥4, and disease duration under 3 months. This clonotype was seen ten or more times. This receptor was identified in a woman aged 40 to 50 with Graves' ophthalmopathy. Sequencing input: blood.

In DNA, the CDR3 is TGTGCCAGCAGTCCTCCGGGACTAGCGGACTACGAGCAGTACTTC. This sequence encodes CASSPPGLADYEQYF. V and J are TRBV28 and TRBJ2-7; 11 nucleotides match TRBD2. Trimming at V came to 5 bases and at J to 3 bases, leaving 6 bases not matched to a gene. Germline-derived CDR1 and CDR2 are MDHEN and SYDVKM. CDR3 length: 15 residues.